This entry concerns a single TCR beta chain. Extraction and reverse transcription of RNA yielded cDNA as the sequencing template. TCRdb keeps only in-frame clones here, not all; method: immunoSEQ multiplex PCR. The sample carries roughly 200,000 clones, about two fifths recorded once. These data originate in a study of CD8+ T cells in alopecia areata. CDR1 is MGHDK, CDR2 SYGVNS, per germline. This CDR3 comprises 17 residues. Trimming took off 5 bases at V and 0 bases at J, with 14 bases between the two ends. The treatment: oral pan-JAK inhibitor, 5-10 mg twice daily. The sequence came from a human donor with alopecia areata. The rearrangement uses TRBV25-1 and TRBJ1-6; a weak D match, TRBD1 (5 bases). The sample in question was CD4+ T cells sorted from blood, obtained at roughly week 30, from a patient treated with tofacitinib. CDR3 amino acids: CASSNRQSGSYNSPLHF. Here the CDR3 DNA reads TGTGCCAGCAGTAACCGACAGTCAGGCTCCTATAATTCACCCCTCCACTTT.